One TCR beta chain is described in this entry. The antigen is unknown. TCRdb's table, derived via immunoSEQ multiplex PCR, lists solely in-frame clones and lacks some. Here the sample spans more than 90,000 clones, 87% being singletons. The sample is drawn from a study of T cell responses to AZD1222 COVID-19 vaccine. Whole-study results and caveats: Two AZD1222 administrations were followed by greater Spike-specific TCR breadth and depth. Dominant CD4 TCR responses targeted spike regions 160-218 and 743-854. Epitopes outside B.1.351 and B.1.1.7 mutated regions reportedly drew nearly half of spike TCRs. White British donors predominated, females outnumbered males, and clonal diversity was possibly underestimated.

Germline trimming cut 5 bases from V and 3 bases from J; bases unmatched to any gene: 12. CDR3 size: 16 residues. Germline CDR1 SEHNR, CDR2 FQNEAQ (reference sequence). The chain employs TRBV7-9 and TRBJ1-1, with 7 bases identical to TRBD1. The source is an adult who received the AZD1222 COVID-19 vaccine. This specimen consisted of peripheral blood, obtained 28 days after the second AZD1222 dose. CDR3 bases: TGTGCCAGCAGCCACTACAGGGGCCGGGGGGACACTGAAGCTTTCTTT. Protein product: CASSHYRGRGDTEAFF. Supplemented by reference TRBV7-9 and TRBJ1-1, the full variable domain reads DTGVSQNPRHKITKRGQNVTFRCDPISEHNRLYWYRQTLGQGPEFLTYFQNEAQLEKSRLLSDRFSAERPKGSFSTLEIQRTEQGDSAMYLCASSHYRGRGDTEAFFGQGTRLTVV.